The rows below give T cell receptor beta chains drawn from one sample of a study of T cell responses to AZD1222 COVID-19 vaccine. Sequencing was performed with immunoSEQ multiplex PCR; in TCRdb, only in-frame clones are kept and a portion is missing. The sample includes around 180,000 clones, around 87% of them seen just once. Source: peripheral blood, taken on day 0 of MenACWY control vaccination. These receptors were taken from an adult in good health. CDR3s include the opening cysteine and the closing phenylalanine or tryptophan. Each record gives: clone size, J gene, D gene, V gene, CDR3 DNA, CDR3 protein. The D gene is left open where the match is weak. Clone size is not always given. Where it is, it says once, few, many or a class for expanded clones.

-,TRBJ2-6,-,TRBV5-1,TGCGCCAGCAGCTTATCGGGGTTGGGGGCCAACGTCCTGACTTTC,CASSLSGLGANVLTF
-,TRBJ1-4,-,TRBV15,TGTGCCACCAGCAGAGCGTTGGACAGTTATGAAAAACTGTTTTTT,CATSRALDSYEKLFF
once,TRBJ2-1,-,TRBV13,TGTGCCAGCGGCCCTGCGGGAACAAACCTCTACAATGAGCAGTTCTTC,CASGPAGTNLYNEQFF
-,TRBJ2-5,-,TRBV7-2,TGTGCCAGCAGCTTACTTATTCTGGAGACCCAGTACTTC,CASSLLILETQYF
-,TRBJ1-1,-,TRBV12-3/TRBV12-4,TGTGCCAGCAGCCGCGGGGTTAACACTGAAGCTTTCTTT,CASSRGVNTEAFF
-,TRBJ2-1,TRBD1,TRBV2,TGTGCCAGCAGAGGAAACAGGGGGAGGAATGAGCAGTTCTTC,CASRGNRGRNEQFF
-,TRBJ1-4,TRBD1,TRBV11-2,TGTGCCAGCAGCTTAGTTGCGGGACAGAGGGGGCCAGATGAAAAACTGTTTTTT,CASSLVAGQRGPDEKLFF
-,TRBJ2-5,-,TRBV10-1,TGCGCCAGAACAGGACAGTGGCAAGAGACCCAGTACTTC,CARTGQWQETQYF
-,TRBJ1-5,-,TRBV1,TGCACCAGCAGCCACCCGACAGGGCGATATCAGCCCCAGCATTTT,CTSSHPTGRYQPQHF
-,TRBJ1-1,-,TRBV25-1,TGTGCCAGCAGTGGCCGGGCTCTGAACACTGAAGCTTTCTTT,CASSGRALNTEAFF
-,TRBJ2-1,TRBD1,TRBV7-9,TGTGCCAGCAGCTTACCGGGACAGGGGAGGAATGAGCAGTTCTTC,CASSLPGQGRNEQFF
-,TRBJ2-7,TRBD2,TRBV3-1/TRBV3-2,TGTGCCAGCAGCCGTGGGACTAGCGGGAGTATGTATTACGAGCAGTACTTC,CASSRGTSGSMYYEQYF
-,TRBJ1-1,TRBD1,TRBV11-2,TGTGCCAGCAGCTTCCCGTCAGGACAGGCGAACACTGAAGCTTTCTTT,CASSFPSGQANTEAFF
-,TRBJ2-2,-,TRBV19,TGTGCCAGTAGTCTTGGCACAGTTAACACCGGGGAGCTGTTTTTT,CASSLGTVNTGELFF
-,TRBJ2-7,-,TRBV7-2,TGTGCCAGCAGCCTTCCGTCGGGGATGCAGTACTTC,CASSLPSGMQYF
-,TRBJ2-7,TRBD1,TRBV10-1,TGCGCCAGCATCCCACCGGGACAGGCCTTTACTGGGGTAAGCGAGCAGTACTTC,CASIPPGQAFTGVSEQYF
-,TRBJ1-1,-,TRBV6-6,TGTGCCAGCAGTTTAATCTCCGATGAAGCTTTCTTT,CASSLISDEAFF
-,TRBJ1-3,-,TRBV7-9,TGTGCCAGCAGAGCCGGGACGGTTGGAAACACCATATATTTT,CASRAGTVGNTIYF
-,TRBJ2-3,TRBD2,TRBV18,TGTGCCAGCTCTTACACCACTAGCGGGAGAACAGATACGCAGTATTTT,CASSYTTSGRTDTQYF
once,TRBJ2-3,TRBD2,TRBV9,TGTGCCAGCAGTACTAGCGGGGGGCGCACAGATACGCAGTATTTT,CASSTSGGRTDTQYF
-,TRBJ1-1,-,TRBV6-5,TGTGCCAGCAGTTACTCGATCAGGAACACTGAAGCTTTCTTT,CASSYSIRNTEAFF
-,TRBJ2-1,TRBD2,TRBV27,TGTGCCAGCAGTTTTCAACTAGCGCCTAACAATGAGCAGTTCTTC,CASSFQLAPNNEQFF